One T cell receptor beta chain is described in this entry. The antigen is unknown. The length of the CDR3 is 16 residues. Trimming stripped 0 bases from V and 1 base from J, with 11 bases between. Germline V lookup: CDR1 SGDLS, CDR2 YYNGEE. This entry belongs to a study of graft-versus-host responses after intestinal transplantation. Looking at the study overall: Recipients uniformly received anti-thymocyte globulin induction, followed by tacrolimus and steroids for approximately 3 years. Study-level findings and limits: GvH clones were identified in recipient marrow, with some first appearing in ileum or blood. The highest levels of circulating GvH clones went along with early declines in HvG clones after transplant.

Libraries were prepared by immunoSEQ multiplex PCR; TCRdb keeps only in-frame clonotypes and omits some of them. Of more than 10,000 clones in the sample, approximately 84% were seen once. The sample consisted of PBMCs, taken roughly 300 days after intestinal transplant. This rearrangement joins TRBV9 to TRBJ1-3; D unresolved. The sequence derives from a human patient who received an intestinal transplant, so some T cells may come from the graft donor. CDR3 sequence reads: CASSVEYPGSGNTIYF. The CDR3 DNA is TGTGCCAGCAGCGTAGAATATCCGGGGTCTGGAAACACCATATATTTT. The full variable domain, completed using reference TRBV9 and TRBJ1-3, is DSGVTQTPKHLITATGQRVTLRCSPRSGDLSVYWYQQSLDQGLQFLIQYYNGEERAKGNILERFSAQQFPDLHSELNLSSLELGDSALYFCASSVEYPGSGNTIYFGEGSWLTVV.